This T cell receptor (beta chain) was recovered during a study of shared clonotypes between healthy human individuals. The data were produced by immunoSEQ multiplex PCR, yet TCRdb's version contains in-frame clones alone and is incomplete. The table lists about 2 million clones, over 85% of them singletons. The CDR3 spans 14 residues. Germline CDR1 SGHDT, CDR2 YYEEEE. V was trimmed by 0 bases and J by 4 bases, leaving 10 bases between them. Naivety among CD8 cells was defined by CD45RO negativity and positive CCR7 selection, thereby excluding terminally differentiated effector memory CD45RA+ cells. The TCR originated in a man younger than 35 in good health. This chain joins TRBV5-6 and TRBJ1-1, with a tentative D call TRBD1 (6 bases). The sequencing sample was made of naive CD8+ T cells sorted from blood. The CDR3 DNA is TGTGCCAGCAGCTTGGGAGGGGGTAGCACTGAAGCTTTCTTT. Translation: CASSLGGGSTEAFF.